The clone carrying this TCR beta chain was picked up many times. Its antigen remains unknown. This sample stems from a study of T-cell reconstitution after alpha-beta-depleted transplantation in children. Preparation of the TCRbeta library was carried out with unique molecular identifiers. Using its own MiXCR run on the PCR reads, TCRdb lists one record per CDR3 protein. The sample yields hundreds of thousands of distinct CDR3 sequences, roughly 14% seen once. V lost 6 bases, J lost 5 bases, and 8 bases stayed unmatched. This CDR3 has 14 amino acids. Study findings and constraints: Newly produced T cells mostly provided counts and TCRbeta diversity after one year, as hyperexpanded clones declined.

This sequence joins TRBV12-3 or TRBV12-4 and TRBJ2-3, with 7 bases aligning to TRBD2. The source is a girl between 2 and 10 years old with congenital amegakaryocytic thrombocytopenia, due to receive a stem cell transplant. The sequences come from PBMCs, collected before TCRalphabeta/CD19-depleted stem cell transplant. The CDR3 sequence is CASRPTSGGDTQYF. CDR3 coding DNA: TGTGCCAGCAGACCAACATCGGGGGGAGATACGCAGTATTTT.